Listed below are T cell receptor beta chains from one sample, sequenced in a study of blood T cell repertoires in COVID-19. Assay: immunoSEQ multiplex PCR; the TCRdb copy retains only in-frame clones and omits some. The table includes about 210,000 clones, around 90% detected once. Sequenced input: peripheral blood. The receptors here all came from a man aged 55 to 70 with acute or convalescent COVID-19. The CDR3 runs from the conserved cysteine through the conserved F or W. D genes are given only for firm matches. Clone size appears in some rows only: once, few, many, or a class for an expanded clone.

D: TRBD2; V: TRBV29-1; J: TRBJ2-2; size: NA; CDR3: CSVVDPTSGGNTGELFF; DNA: TGCAGCGTTGTGGACCCGACTAGCGGGGGGAACACCGGGGAGCTGTTTTTT
D: TRBD1; V: TRBV24-1; J: TRBJ2-5; size: NA; CDR3: CATSDPGQGGVQYF; DNA: TGTGCCACCAGTGATCCGGGACAGGGGGGAGTCCAGTACTTC
D: NA; V: TRBV7-8; J: TRBJ2-2; size: NA; CDR3: CASSLLRAGTGELFF; DNA: TGTGCCAGCAGCTTACTCAGGGCTGGCACCGGGGAGCTGTTTTTT
D: NA; V: TRBV7-5; J: TRBJ2-5; size: NA; CDR3: CARSQGPPKKTGKETQYF; DNA: TGTGCCAGAAGCCAGGGACCGCCGAAGAAGACAGGGAAAGAGACCCAGTACTTC
D: NA; V: TRBV11-1; J: TRBJ2-1; size: NA; CDR3: CASSSSAESYYNEQFF; DNA: TGTGCCAGCAGCTCTAGCGCAGAATCTTACTACAATGAGCAGTTCTTC
D: TRBD1; V: TRBV5-4; J: TRBJ2-2; size: NA; CDR3: CASNRRDRGPPDTGELFF; DNA: TGTGCCAGCAACCGCCGGGACAGGGGCCCCCCCGACACCGGGGAGCTGTTTTTT
D: NA; V: TRBV28; J: TRBJ1-2; size: few; CDR3: CASSSSRVSYGYTF; DNA: TGTGCCAGCAGTTCTTCCAGGGTTTCCTATGGCTACACCTTC
D: NA; V: TRBV14; J: TRBJ1-4; size: few; CDR3: CASSQVWGDHEKLFF; DNA: TGTGCCAGCAGCCAAGTTTGGGGGGATCATGAAAAACTGTTTTTT
D: NA; V: TRBV19; J: TRBJ1-5; size: NA; CDR3: CASSMAVSNQPQHF; DNA: TGTGCCAGTAGTATGGCAGTTAGCAATCAGCCCCAGCATTTT
D: NA; V: TRBV7-9; J: TRBJ1-3; size: NA; CDR3: CASSLALGVGNTIYF; DNA: TGTGCCAGCAGCTTAGCCCTCGGGGTTGGAAACACCATATATTTT
D: NA; V: TRBV9; J: TRBJ2-1; size: NA; CDR3: CASSVATAGNEQFF; DNA: TGTGCCAGCAGCGTAGCTACGGCGGGTAATGAGCAGTTCTTC
D: TRBD1; V: TRBV30; J: TRBJ2-5; size: NA; CDR3: CAWSPTGEETQYF; DNA: TGTGCCTGGAGTCCTACAGGGGAAGAGACCCAGTACTTC
D: NA; V: TRBV7-3; J: TRBJ2-7; size: NA; CDR3: CASSVAPGLSYEQYF; DNA: TGTGCCAGCAGCGTAGCCCCGGGACTCTCCTACGAGCAGTACTTC
D: TRBD1; V: TRBV5-4; J: TRBJ1-2; size: NA; CDR3: CASSSDRGYGYTF; DNA: TGTGCCAGCAGCTCGGACAGGGGCTATGGCTACACCTTC
D: TRBD1; V: TRBV19; J: TRBJ1-1; size: NA; CDR3: CASSRDRSTFF; DNA: TGTGCCAGTAGTCGGGACAGGTCGACTTTCTTT
D: TRBD2; V: TRBV5-4; J: TRBJ2-3; size: NA; CDR3: CASSLGPPSGGGSDTQYF; DNA: TGTGCCAGCAGCTTGGGGCCCCCCTCGGGCGGGGGGTCAGATACGCAGTATTTT
D: NA; V: TRBV6-2/TRBV6-3; J: TRBJ2-7; size: NA; CDR3: CASSYSGGPPKEQYF; DNA: TGTGCCAGCAGTTACTCGGGGGGACCCCCTAAGGAGCAGTACTTC
D: TRBD2; V: TRBV4-1; J: TRBJ2-7; size: few; CDR3: CASSRTPGLGAYEQYF; DNA: TGCGCCAGCAGCCGCACACCGGGACTAGGGGCCTACGAGCAGTACTTC
D: TRBD1; V: TRBV4-3; J: TRBJ1-2; size: NA; CDR3: CASSPTTGSNYGYTF; DNA: TGCGCCAGCAGCCCCACGACAGGGAGCAACTATGGCTACACCTTC
D: TRBD1; V: TRBV7-6; J: TRBJ1-6; size: NA; CDR3: CASSITGDSPLHF; DNA: TGTGCCAGCAGCATAACAGGGGACTCACCCCTCCACTTT
D: NA; V: TRBV2; J: TRBJ1-4; size: NA; CDR3: CASSEAYEKLFF; DNA: TGTGCCAGCAGTGAAGCCTACGAAAAACTGTTTTTT
D: TRBD1; V: TRBV5-1; J: TRBJ1-6; size: NA; CDR3: CASRPGTGHNSPLHF; DNA: TGCGCCAGCAGGCCCGGGACAGGGCACAATTCACCCCTCCACTTT
D: NA; V: TRBV6-1; J: TRBJ2-7; size: NA; CDR3: CASSEVGQILYEQYF; DNA: TGTGCCAGCAGTGAAGTGGGACAAATACTATACGAGCAGTACTTC
D: TRBD1; V: TRBV19; J: TRBJ1-5; size: NA; CDR3: CASSTIFPGQGLGQPQHF; DNA: TGTGCCAGTAGCACCATATTTCCGGGACAGGGGTTGGGTCAGCCCCAGCATTTT
D: TRBD1; V: TRBV7-2; J: TRBJ1-1; size: NA; CDR3: CASSTDRLNTEAFF; DNA: TGTGCCAGCAGCACGGACAGGTTGAACACTGAAGCTTTCTTT
D: NA; V: TRBV30; J: TRBJ2-1; size: NA; CDR3: CAWRAPGGPRSGEQFF; DNA: TGTGCCTGGAGGGCTCCCGGGGGGCCACGGTCGGGGGAGCAGTTCTTC
D: TRBD1; V: TRBV5-1; J: TRBJ2-7; size: NA; CDR3: CASSVTGAALSYEQYF; DNA: TGCGCCAGCAGCGTCACAGGGGCCGCCCTCTCCTACGAGCAGTACTTC
D: NA; V: TRBV5-1; J: TRBJ2-7; size: NA; CDR3: CASSLAGQGNWQYF; DNA: TGCGCCAGCAGCTTGGCAGGCCAGGGGAATTGGCAGTACTTC
D: TRBD1; V: TRBV27; J: TRBJ1-6; size: NA; CDR3: CASKPDRGNSPLHF; DNA: TGTGCCAGCAAACCGGACAGGGGAAATTCACCCCTCCACTTT
D: TRBD1; V: TRBV19; J: TRBJ1-1; size: NA; CDR3: CASNDRGNTEAFF; DNA: TGTGCCAGTAACGACAGGGGGAACACTGAAGCTTTCTTT
D: NA; V: TRBV6-6; J: TRBJ2-1; size: NA; CDR3: CASSIDGNTYNEQFF; DNA: TGTGCCAGCAGCATCGACGGGAATACCTACAATGAGCAGTTCTTC
D: NA; V: TRBV5-1; J: TRBJ1-1; size: NA; CDR3: CASSSGRQGGTEAFF; DNA: TGCGCCAGCAGCTCGGGACGTCAAGGGGGCACTGAAGCTTTCTTT
D: NA; V: TRBV4-1; J: TRBJ1-6; size: NA; CDR3: CASSQDPGDYSDNSPLHF; DNA: TGCGCCAGCAGCCAAGATCCAGGGGACTACTCGGATAATTCACCCCTCCACTTT
D: NA; V: TRBV2; J: TRBJ2-1; size: NA; CDR3: CASSERSAVPSDEQFF; DNA: TGTGCCAGCAGTGAGAGGTCAGCCGTACCTAGCGATGAGCAGTTCTTC
D: NA; V: TRBV19; J: TRBJ1-2; size: once; CDR3: CASSIGSGRGGYTF; DNA: TGTGCCAGTAGTATTGGTAGCGGTCGGGGCGGCTACACCTTC
D: TRBD1; V: TRBV28; J: TRBJ1-1; size: few; CDR3: CASSLGQGRAEAFF; DNA: TGTGCCAGCAGTTTGGGACAGGGGAGGGCTGAAGCTTTCTTT
D: NA; V: TRBV9; J: TRBJ2-5; size: NA; CDR3: CASSVGLSKETQYF; DNA: TGTGCCAGCAGCGTAGGTCTGAGCAAAGAGACCCAGTACTTC
D: TRBD2; V: TRBV2; J: TRBJ2-1; size: NA; CDR3: CASSSLAGGYNEQFF; DNA: TGTGCCAGCAGCTCGCTAGCGGGGGGCTACAATGAGCAGTTCTTC
D: NA; V: TRBV9; J: TRBJ2-1; size: NA; CDR3: CASSPQGISYNEQFF; DNA: TGTGCCAGCAGCCCCCAGGGCATCTCCTACAATGAGCAGTTCTTC
D: TRBD1; V: TRBV3-1/TRBV3-2; J: TRBJ1-6; size: NA; CDR3: CASSRQGVPLHF; DNA: TGTGCCAGCAGCCGACAGGGCGTACCCCTCCACTTT
D: NA; V: TRBV6-5; J: TRBJ2-3; size: NA; CDR3: CASRALASGTDTQYF; DNA: TGTGCCAGCAGGGCTCTAGCGTCGGGCACAGATACGCAGTATTTT
D: NA; V: TRBV18; J: TRBJ1-1; size: NA; CDR3: CASSQNLQGLGTEAFF; DNA: TGTGCCAGCTCACAAAACCTACAGGGCTTGGGCACTGAAGCTTTCTTT
D: NA; V: TRBV19; J: TRBJ1-2; size: NA; CDR3: CASSMGTLVGAGNGYTF; DNA: TGTGCCAGTAGTATGGGGACTTTGGTGGGCGCTGGAAATGGCTACACCTTC
D: TRBD1; V: TRBV30; J: TRBJ1-1; size: NA; CDR3: CAWTFGQAKSTEAFF; DNA: TGTGCCTGGACCTTCGGACAGGCGAAAAGCACTGAAGCTTTCTTT
D: TRBD1; V: TRBV2; J: TRBJ1-1; size: NA; CDR3: CASSYQGANTEAFF; DNA: TGTGCCAGCAGTTATCAGGGGGCCAACACTGAAGCTTTCTTT
D: NA; V: TRBV14; J: TRBJ2-5; size: NA; CDR3: CASSQGLGGETQYF; DNA: TGTGCCAGCAGCCAAGGACTGGGTGGGGAGACCCAGTACTTC
D: NA; V: TRBV15; J: TRBJ2-7; size: NA; CDR3: CATSRDRQDFYEQYF; DNA: TGTGCCACCAGCAGAGATCGACAGGACTTCTACGAGCAGTACTTC
D: NA; V: TRBV6-5; J: TRBJ1-6; size: once; CDR3: CASSYSTVPPLHF; DNA: TGTGCCAGCAGTTACTCGACAGTTCCACCCCTCCACTTT
D: TRBD2; V: TRBV5-4; J: TRBJ2-2; size: NA; CDR3: CASSLRLAGDGGGELFF; DNA: TGTGCCAGCAGCTTAAGGCTAGCGGGGGATGGAGGCGGGGAGCTGTTTTTT
D: NA; V: TRBV6-2/TRBV6-3; J: TRBJ1-1; size: NA; CDR3: CASSYSMGQAMNTEAFF; DNA: TGTGCCAGCAGTTACTCGATGGGGCAGGCAATGAACACTGAAGCTTTCTTT
D: TRBD2; V: TRBV7-3; J: TRBJ2-2; size: once; CDR3: CASSTSGAGTGELFF; DNA: TGTGCCAGCAGCACTAGCGGGGCGGGCACCGGGGAGCTGTTTTTT
D: TRBD1; V: TRBV23-1; J: TRBJ1-4; size: NA; CDR3: CASSPGTGDDEKLFF; DNA: TGCGCCAGCAGTCCCGGGACAGGGGACGATGAAAAACTGTTTTTT
D: NA; V: TRBV7-2; J: TRBJ1-5; size: many; CDR3: CASSPSGGNQPQHF; DNA: TGTGCCAGCAGCCCCTCAGGGGGCAATCAGCCCCAGCATTTT
D: NA; V: TRBV6-5; J: TRBJ2-2; size: NA; CDR3: CASSSDTGELFF; DNA: TGTGCCAGCAGTTCCGACACCGGGGAGCTGTTTTTT
D: NA; V: TRBV2; J: TRBJ2-5; size: NA; CDR3: CASSGQAFQETQYF; DNA: TGTGCCAGCAGTGGACAGGCCTTCCAAGAGACCCAGTACTTC
D: NA; V: TRBV4-1; J: TRBJ2-1; size: NA; CDR3: CASSQEGARDNEQFF; DNA: TGCGCCAGCAGCCAAGAAGGAGCTAGAGACAATGAGCAGTTCTTC
D: TRBD1; V: TRBV5-1; J: TRBJ2-7; size: few; CDR3: CASSQQGAPEQYF; DNA: TGCGCCAGCAGTCAACAGGGGGCGCCCGAGCAGTACTTC
D: NA; V: TRBV5-1; J: TRBJ2-4; size: NA; CDR3: CASRGLAKNIQYF; DNA: TGCGCCAGCAGGGGACTAGCCAAAAACATTCAGTACTTC
D: TRBD1; V: TRBV5-8; J: TRBJ1-5; size: few; CDR3: CASSLAWGTGGNQPQHF; DNA: TGTGCCAGCAGCTTGGCCTGGGGGACAGGGGGCAATCAGCCCCAGCATTTT